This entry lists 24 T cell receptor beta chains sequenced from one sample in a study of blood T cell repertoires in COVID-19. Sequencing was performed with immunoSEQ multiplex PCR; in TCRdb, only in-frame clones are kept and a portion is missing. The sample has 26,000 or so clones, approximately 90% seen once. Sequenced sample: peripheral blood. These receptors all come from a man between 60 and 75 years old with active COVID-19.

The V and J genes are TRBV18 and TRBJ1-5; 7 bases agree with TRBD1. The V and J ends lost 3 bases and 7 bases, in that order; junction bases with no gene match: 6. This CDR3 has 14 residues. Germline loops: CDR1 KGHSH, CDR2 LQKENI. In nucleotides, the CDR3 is TGTGCCAGCTCACCCGACAGGGAAGGCCAGCCCCAGCATTTT. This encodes CASSPDREGQPQHF.

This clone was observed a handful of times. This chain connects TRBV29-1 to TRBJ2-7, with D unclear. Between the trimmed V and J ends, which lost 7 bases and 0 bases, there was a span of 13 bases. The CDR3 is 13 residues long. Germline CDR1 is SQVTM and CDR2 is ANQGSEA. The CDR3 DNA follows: TGCAGCGGACAAAAGGCAGACTCCTACGAGCAGTACTTC. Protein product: CSGQKADSYEQYF.

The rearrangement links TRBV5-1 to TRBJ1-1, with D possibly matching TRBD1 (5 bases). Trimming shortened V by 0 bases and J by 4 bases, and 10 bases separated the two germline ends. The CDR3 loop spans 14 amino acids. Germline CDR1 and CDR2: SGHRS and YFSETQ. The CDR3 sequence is CASSLAGGSTEAFF. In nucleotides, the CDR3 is TGCGCCAGCAGCTTGGCCGGGGGAAGCACTGAAGCTTTCTTT.

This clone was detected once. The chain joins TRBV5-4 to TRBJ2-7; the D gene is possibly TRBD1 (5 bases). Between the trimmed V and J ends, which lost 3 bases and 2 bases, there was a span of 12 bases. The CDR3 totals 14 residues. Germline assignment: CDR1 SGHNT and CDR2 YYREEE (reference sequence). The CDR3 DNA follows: TGTGCCAGCAGCTCCCAGACAGCTACCTACGAGCAGTACTTC. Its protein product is CASSSQTATYEQYF.

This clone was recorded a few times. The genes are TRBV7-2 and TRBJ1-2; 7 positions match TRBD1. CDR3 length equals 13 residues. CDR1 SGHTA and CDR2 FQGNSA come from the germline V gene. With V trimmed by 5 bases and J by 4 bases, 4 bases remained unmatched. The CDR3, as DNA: TGTGCCAGCAGCCCACAGGGGTCCTATGGCTACACCTTC. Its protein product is CASSPQGSYGYTF.

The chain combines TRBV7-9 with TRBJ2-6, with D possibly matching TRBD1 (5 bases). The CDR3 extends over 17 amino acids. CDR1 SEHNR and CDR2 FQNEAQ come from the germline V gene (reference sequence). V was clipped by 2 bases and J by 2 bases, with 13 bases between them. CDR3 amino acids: CASSLSRVGAGANVLTF. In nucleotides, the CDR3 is TGTGCCAGCAGCTTATCCAGGGTTGGTGCTGGGGCCAACGTCCTGACTTTC.

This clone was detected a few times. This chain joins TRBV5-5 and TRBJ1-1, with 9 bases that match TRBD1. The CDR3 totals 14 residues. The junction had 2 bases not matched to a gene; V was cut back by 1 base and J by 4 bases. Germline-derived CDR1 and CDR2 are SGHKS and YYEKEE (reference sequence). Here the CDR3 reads CASSLRTGVTEAFF. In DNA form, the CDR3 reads TGTGCCAGCAGCTTGAGGACAGGGGTCACTGAAGCTTTCTTT.

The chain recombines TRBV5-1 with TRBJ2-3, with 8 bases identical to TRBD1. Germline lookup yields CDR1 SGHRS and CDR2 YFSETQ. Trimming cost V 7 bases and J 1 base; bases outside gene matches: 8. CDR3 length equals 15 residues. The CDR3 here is CASHLGTGGTDTQYF. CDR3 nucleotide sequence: TGCGCCAGCCACCTCGGGACAGGCGGCACAGATACGCAGTATTTT.

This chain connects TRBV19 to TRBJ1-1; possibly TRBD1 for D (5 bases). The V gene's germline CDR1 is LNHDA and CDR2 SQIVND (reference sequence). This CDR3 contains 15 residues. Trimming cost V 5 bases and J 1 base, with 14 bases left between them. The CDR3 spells CASSPGWFRNTEAFF. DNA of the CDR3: TGTGCCAGTAGTCCAGGGTGGTTCAGGAACACTGAAGCTTTCTTT.

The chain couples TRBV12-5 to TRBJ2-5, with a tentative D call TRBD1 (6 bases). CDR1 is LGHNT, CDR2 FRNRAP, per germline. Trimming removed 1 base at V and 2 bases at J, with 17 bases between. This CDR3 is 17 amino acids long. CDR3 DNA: TGTGCTAGTGGTTTGGCCTGCGGACAGATAACACAAGAGACCCAGTACTTC. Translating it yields CASGLACGQITQETQYF.

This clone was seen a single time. The CDR3 DNA reads as TGTGCCAGCAGTGGACTACAGGGATCGAGTCAGTACTTC. This sequence encodes CASSGLQGSSQYF. The chain links TRBV25-1 to TRBJ2-7; D is possibly TRBD1 (6 bases). There are 13 residues in the CDR3. The germline gives CDR1 MGHDK, CDR2 SYGVNS. The V gene lost 4 bases and the J gene lost 10 bases, with 17 bases spanning the gap.

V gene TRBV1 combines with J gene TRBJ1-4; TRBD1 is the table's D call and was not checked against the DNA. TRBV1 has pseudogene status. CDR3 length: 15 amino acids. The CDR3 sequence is CTSSSQGSTNEKLFF. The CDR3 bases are TGCACCAGCAGCTCACAGGGATCTACTAATGAAAAACTGTTTTTT.

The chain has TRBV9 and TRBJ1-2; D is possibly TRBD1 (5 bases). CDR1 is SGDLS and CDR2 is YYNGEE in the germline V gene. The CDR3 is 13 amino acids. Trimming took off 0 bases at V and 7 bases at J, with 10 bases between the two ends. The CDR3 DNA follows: TGTGCCAGCAGCGTAGAACAGGAAGGTGGCTACACCTTC. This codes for CASSVEQEGGYTF.

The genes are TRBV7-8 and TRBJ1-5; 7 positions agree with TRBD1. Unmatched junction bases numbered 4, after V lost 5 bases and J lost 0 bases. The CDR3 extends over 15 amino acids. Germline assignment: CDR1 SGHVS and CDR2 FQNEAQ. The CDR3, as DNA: TGTGCCAGCAGCCAGGGACAGAATAGCAATCAGCCCCAGCATTTT. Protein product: CASSQGQNSNQPQHF.

CDR3 DNA sequence: TGTGCCAGCAGCCAAGTAACAGGGGCGAACACTGAAGCTTTCTTT. It is translated as CASSQVTGANTEAFF. The chain employs TRBV4-2 and TRBJ1-1; 7 bases agree with TRBD1. The CDR3 runs 15 residues. J gave up 1 base and V 1 base, and 3 bases lay outside the gene matches. Germline V gene sequence: CDR1 LGHNA, CDR2 YNFKEQ.

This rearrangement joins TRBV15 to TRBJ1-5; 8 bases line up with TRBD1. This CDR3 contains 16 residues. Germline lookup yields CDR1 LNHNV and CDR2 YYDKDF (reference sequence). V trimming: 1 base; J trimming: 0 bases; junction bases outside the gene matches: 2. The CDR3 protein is CATSRGTGNSNQPQHF. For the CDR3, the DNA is TGTGCCACCAGCAGAGGGACAGGGAATAGCAATCAGCCCCAGCATTTT.

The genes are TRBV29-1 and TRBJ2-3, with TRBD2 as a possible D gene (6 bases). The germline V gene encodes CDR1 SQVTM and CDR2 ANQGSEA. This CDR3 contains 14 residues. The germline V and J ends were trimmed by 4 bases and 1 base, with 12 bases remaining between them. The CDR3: CSVVGGLGTDTQYF. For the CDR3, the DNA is TGCAGCGTTGTTGGAGGGTTGGGCACAGATACGCAGTATTTT.

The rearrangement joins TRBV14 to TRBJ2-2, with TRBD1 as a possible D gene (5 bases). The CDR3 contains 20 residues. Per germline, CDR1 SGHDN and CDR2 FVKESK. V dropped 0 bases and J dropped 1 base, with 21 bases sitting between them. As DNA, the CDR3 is TGTGCCAGCAGCCAAGAGAGGCACCCAGGGATGTTCCGGAACACCGGGGAGCTGTTTTTT. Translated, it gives CASSQERHPGMFRNTGELFF.

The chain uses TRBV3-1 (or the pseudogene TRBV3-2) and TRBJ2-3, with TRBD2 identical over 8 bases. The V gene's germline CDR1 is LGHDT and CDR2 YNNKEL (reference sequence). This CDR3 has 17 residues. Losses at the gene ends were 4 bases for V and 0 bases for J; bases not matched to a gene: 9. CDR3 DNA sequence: TGTGCCAGCAGCCCCCGCAGCGGGGGCCTTAGCACAGATACGCAGTATTTT. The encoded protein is CASSPRSGGLSTDTQYF.

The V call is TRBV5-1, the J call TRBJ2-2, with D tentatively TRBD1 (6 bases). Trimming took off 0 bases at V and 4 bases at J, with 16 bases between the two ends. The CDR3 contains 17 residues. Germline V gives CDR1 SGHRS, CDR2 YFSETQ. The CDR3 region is CASSLGSFTGSTGELFF. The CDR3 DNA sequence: TGCGCCAGCAGCTTGGGGAGTTTTACAGGGAGCACCGGGGAGCTGTTTTTT. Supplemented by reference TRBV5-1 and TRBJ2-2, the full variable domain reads KAGVTQTPRYLIKTRGQQVTLSCSPISGHRSVSWYQQTPGQGLQFLFEYFSETQRNKGNFPGRFSGRQFSNSRSEMNVSTLELGDSALYLCASSLGSFTGSTGELFFGEGSRLTVL.

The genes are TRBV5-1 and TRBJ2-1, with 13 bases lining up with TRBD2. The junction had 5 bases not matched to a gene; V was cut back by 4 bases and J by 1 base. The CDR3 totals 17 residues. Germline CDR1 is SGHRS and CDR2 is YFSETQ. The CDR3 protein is CASSPGTSGVSYNEQFF. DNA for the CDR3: TGCGCCAGCAGCCCCGGGACTAGCGGGGTTTCCTACAATGAGCAGTTCTTC.

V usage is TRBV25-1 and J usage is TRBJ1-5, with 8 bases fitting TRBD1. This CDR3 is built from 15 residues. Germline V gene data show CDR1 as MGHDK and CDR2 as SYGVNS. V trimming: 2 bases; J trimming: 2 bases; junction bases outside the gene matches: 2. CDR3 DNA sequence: TGTGCCAGCAGTGAACAGGGGGCTGGCAATCAGCCCCAGCATTTT. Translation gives CASSEQGAGNQPQHF.

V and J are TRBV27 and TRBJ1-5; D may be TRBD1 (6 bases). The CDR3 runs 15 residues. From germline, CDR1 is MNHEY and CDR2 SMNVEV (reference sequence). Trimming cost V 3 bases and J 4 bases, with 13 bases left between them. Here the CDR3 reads CASSFSTGPNQPQHF. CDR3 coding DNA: TGTGCCAGCAGTTTCAGTACAGGGCCAAATCAGCCCCAGCATTTT.

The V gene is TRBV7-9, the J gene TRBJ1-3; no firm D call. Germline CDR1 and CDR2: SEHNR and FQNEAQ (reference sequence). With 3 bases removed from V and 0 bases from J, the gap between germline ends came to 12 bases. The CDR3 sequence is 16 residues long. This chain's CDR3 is CASSFQAGPSGNTIYF. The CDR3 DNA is TGTGCCAGCAGCTTTCAGGCAGGCCCCTCTGGAAACACCATATATTTT.